Ten or more counts support the clone carrying this T cell receptor beta chain. The sample comes from a study of neurological immune-mediated disorders. V lost 6 bases and J lost 0, with 12 bases in between. The CDR3 length is 13 residues. Germline CDR1 and CDR2: DFQATT and SNEGSKA (reference sequence). PBMCs stored at -80 C, 2 million in total, were the source of the unsorted libraries. 5'RACE with 10-nucleotide random UMIs produced the cDNA. A single run covered 15-18 subjects with over 190 million TCR-beta sequences. TCRdb reanalysed the 5' RACE reads using MiXCR and keeps one entry per CDR3 protein. The sample has approximately 50,000 distinct CDR3 sequences; roughly 3.8% are singletons.

Sequenced material: PBMCs. This chain connects TRBV20-1 to TRBJ2-7, with unresolved D. This sequence originates from a man aged 55 to 70 with multiple sclerosis. DNA of the CDR3: TGCAGTGCAAAAAGGGAAATCTCCTACGAGCAGTACTTC. Translated, it gives CSAKREISYEQYF.